This paragraph reports one T cell receptor beta chain. This CDR3 contains 14 residues. Trimming removed 5 bases from V and 6 bases from J, with 16 bases in between. Germline CDR1 SGHTA, CDR2 FQGNSA. This sample stems from a study of OX40 agonist ivuxolimab in advanced cancers. Sequencing used immunoSEQ multiplex PCR; TCRdb keeps in-frame clones, though not all of them. Here the sample spans about 96,000 clones, 90% being singletons. The rearrangement uses TRBV7-2 and TRBJ1-1; D perhaps matches TRBD1 (5 bases). This material consisted of CD4+ or CD8+ T cells sorted from blood, taken in a trial of the OX40 agonist ivuxolimab. This TCR came from an adult with an advanced solid tumor such as melanoma, head and neck, liver or kidney cancer. CDR3 in DNA: TGTGCCAGCAGCCTTATGACGTGGGGCGCTGAAGCTTTCTTT. It encodes CASSLMTWGAEAFF.